This TCR beta chain was retrieved from a study of blood T cell repertoires in COVID-19. Looking at the study overall: Samples representing acute and convalescent COVID-19 were sourced from the United States, Italy and Spain. Nucleic acid was either cDNA or gDNA, and it came from T cells, B-cell-depleted T cells, or PBMCs.

Per the study methods: How many nucleated cells were present was estimated from reference gene primer amplification. This table comes from immunoSEQ multiplex PCR, and its TCRdb copy is limited to in-frame clones, with some not included. V and J calls and clone size are those listed in that table; D and trimming were worked out from the DNA. The table includes 200,000 to 250,000 clones, around 89% detected once. The CDR3 sequence is 15 residues long. V was pared by 1 base and J by 5 bases, with 5 bases of the junction left unmatched. Germline CDR1 SGHTA, CDR2 FQGNSA. This clone was seen just once. This chain connects TRBV7-2 to TRBJ1-2; 9 bases line up with TRBD1. The specimen sequenced was peripheral blood. The sequence was collected from a middle-aged woman with acute or convalescent COVID-19. The CDR3 protein is CASSLVIDRGYGYTF. For the CDR3, the DNA is TGTGCCAGCAGCTTAGTTATCGACAGGGGGTATGGCTACACCTTC.